The clone carrying this T cell receptor beta chain was counted a few times. What it binds is not known. Other DNA sequences in this sample translate to the same CDR3. The CDR3 totals 14 residues. Germline V gives CDR1 MDHEN, CDR2 SYDVKM. Trimming cost V 2 bases and J 0 bases, with 5 bases left between them. This sample was included in a study of shared clonotypes between healthy human individuals. Study background: CD8 memory received one plate per donor, CD8 naive two, CD4 memory three and CD4 naive three. Study-level results: Naive subsets generally had larger estimated richness than memory subsets. Unshared clonotypes carried lower generation probabilities than those common to all four donors.

The method was immunoSEQ multiplex PCR; TCRdb's version includes in-frame clones alone and lacks a portion of them. The sample yields 2,500,000 or so clones, 80% to 95% seen once. The donors, healthy adults who were HIV-negative, had experienced no recent acute infections or vaccinations. The gene calls are TRBV28 and TRBJ1-5; the D is unclear. Sequences were obtained from naive CD4+ T cells from PBMCs. The subset denotes: CD45RA+ positively selected. This TCR was sampled from a man between 18 and 29 years old in good health. Some clones in this sample may be carry-over from other donors' samples. For the CDR3, the DNA is TGTGCCAGCAGTTTAGTAAGTAGCAATCAGCCCCAGCATTTT. This translates into CASSLVSSNQPQHF.